This entry lists 29 T cell receptor beta chains sequenced from one sample in a study of CD4 T cells in relation to SARS-CoV-2 and coronaviruses. These TCRs' antigens remain unknown. Unexposed donor CD4+ T cells date from 2011-2018, before the COVID-19 pandemic. CD4+ T cells were isolated from the cells after around eleven days of culture. Assay used: immunoSEQ multiplex PCR; TCRdb lists only in-frame clones, some missing. The table records just over 25,000 clones, 60% to 85% of them present only once. Sequencing was done on a sample of CD4+ T cells from PBMCs, cultured in vitro. The receptors originated from a human donor in good health.

This clone was counted a few times. J is TRBJ2-7 and V is TRBV7-8, with a possible D match to TRBD2 (5 bases). Trimming stripped 5 bases from V and 2 bases from J, with 13 bases between. CDR1 is SGHVS, CDR2 FQNEAQ, per germline. This CDR3 is 14 amino acids long. CDR3 amino acids: CASSPWTPTYEQYF. CDR3 nucleotide sequence: TGTGCCAGCAGCCCTTGGACTCCTACCTACGAGCAGTACTTC.

The genes are TRBV10-3 and TRBJ2-1, with D tentatively TRBD1 (6 bases). The CDR3 totals 15 residues. Germline V gene lookup returns CDR1 ENHRY and CDR2 SYGVKD. Trimming cost V 6 bases and J 2 bases, with 14 bases left between them. The CDR3 DNA is TGTGCCATCAGATTAACAGGGTCGCCCTACAATGAGCAGTTCTTC. Protein sequence: CAIRLTGSPYNEQFF.

This chain connects TRBV18 to TRBJ1-5, with TRBD1 matching 8 bases. The CDR3 is 14 amino acids. Per germline, CDR1 KGHSH and CDR2 LQKENI. The ends lost 6 bases at V and 6 bases at J; junction bases unmatched: 7. The DNA of the CDR3 is TGTGCCAGCTCCGCAGACAGGGGCAGTCAGCCCCAGCATTTT. This encodes CASSADRGSQPQHF.

The chain is built from TRBV7-3 and TRBJ2-4; D is perhaps TRBD1 (5 bases). The V end lost 4 bases, the J end lost 1 base, and 5 bases lay between the germline ends. This CDR3 region has 13 residues. The V gene's germline CDR1 is SGHTA and CDR2 FQGTGA. The CDR3 region is CASSSGAKNIQYF. CDR3 DNA: TGTGCCAGCAGCTCAGGGGCCAAAAACATTCAGTACTTC.

The rearrangement joins TRBV30 to TRBJ1-2, with D perhaps matching TRBD1 (5 bases). The CDR3 is 13 amino acids. Germline loops: CDR1 GTSNPN, CDR2 SVGIG (reference sequence). V lost 2 bases, J lost 3 bases, and 10 bases lay in between. Here the CDR3 reads CAWSPLTDYGYTF. The CDR3 DNA follows: TGTGCCTGGAGTCCCCTGACAGACTATGGCTACACCTTC. Complete variable domain (other parts from reference TRBV30 and TRBJ1-2): SQTIHQWPATLVQPVGSPLSLECTVEGTSNPNLYWYRQAAGRGLQLLFYSVGIGQISSEVPQNLSASRPQDRQFILSSKKLLLSDSGFYLCAWSPLTDYGYTFGSGTRLTVV.

The chain joins TRBV5-5 to TRBJ1-2; tentatively, D is TRBD1 (6 bases). The ends were cut back, 0 bases at V and 8 bases at J, with 17 bases in the middle. CDR1 is SGHKS and CDR2 is YYEKEE in the germline V gene (reference sequence). The CDR3 is 15 residues long. CDR3 DNA: TGTGCCAGCAGCTTGGTTGGACAGAGTTCAGGAGGCTACACCTTC. Translation: CASSLVGQSSGGYTF.

J is TRBJ1-6 and V is TRBV6-2 or TRBV6-3, with D possibly TRBD1 on 6 matching bases. V dropped 6 bases and J dropped 7 bases, with 16 bases sitting between them. The germline CDR1 and CDR2 sequences are MNHEY and SVGEGT. There are 15 residues in the CDR3. CDR3 sequence: CASSQEGGRNSPLHF. DNA of the CDR3: TGTGCCAGCAGCCAGGAGGGGGGCCGGAATTCACCCCTCCACTTT.

This chain uses TRBV6-5 with TRBJ2-3, with D tentatively TRBD2 (6 bases). CDR3 length: 13 amino acids. V gave up 8 bases and J gave up 6 bases, with 15 bases separating them. Germline V gives CDR1 MNHEY, CDR2 SVGAGI. The CDR3 sequence is CASGDFLGDTQYF. CDR3 nucleotides: TGTGCCAGCGGGGACTTCCTAGGGGATACGCAGTATTTT.

The J gene is TRBJ2-4, the V gene TRBV3-1 (or the pseudogene TRBV3-2); D tentatively reads TRBD1 or TRBD2 (5 bases each). The CDR3 totals 13 residues. Germline-derived CDR1 and CDR2 are LGHDT and YNNKEL (reference sequence). The V end lost 2 bases, the J end lost 5 bases, and 7 bases lay between the germline ends. CDR3 in amino acids: CASSQPGQNIQYF. As DNA, the CDR3 is TGTGCCAGCAGCCAACCGGGACAAAACATTCAGTACTTC.

The rearrangement links TRBV3-1 (or the pseudogene TRBV3-2) to TRBJ2-5, with 9 bases fitting TRBD1. This CDR3 has 16 residues. V lost 1 base to trimming and J lost 1 base; unmatched junction nucleotides: 4. Germline V gene data show CDR1 as LGHDT and CDR2 as YNNKEL (reference sequence). The CDR3 protein is CASSQGTGVSQETQYF. Here the CDR3 DNA reads TGTGCCAGCAGCCAAGGGACAGGGGTCTCCCAAGAGACCCAGTACTTC.

The chain recombines TRBV12-5 with TRBJ2-3; D is possibly TRBD2 (6 bases). The germline CDR1 and CDR2 sequences are LGHNT and FRNRAP. The CDR3 runs to 14 residues. V was trimmed by 5 bases and J by 2 bases, leaving 11 bases between them. The CDR3 loop is CASGLGLSTDTQYF. The CDR3 nucleotides are TGTGCTAGTGGTCTGGGACTTTCCACAGATACGCAGTATTTT.

The CDR3 bases are TGTGCCAGCTCCCCCGCCGGAGACGACTCACCCCTCCACTTT. Its translation is CASSPAGDDSPLHF. This chain connects TRBV18 to TRBJ1-6; no clear D gene. V lost 6 bases and J lost 10, with 16 bases in between. CDR1 is KGHSH and CDR2 is LQKENI in the germline V gene. The CDR3 spans 14 residues.

This clone was counted once. The chain is built from TRBV4-3 and TRBJ2-3; TRBD2 might be the D (6 bases). The germline V gene has CDR1 LGHNA and CDR2 YSLEER. This CDR3 has 19 amino acids. V was clipped by 1 base and J by 0 bases, with 20 bases between them. The CDR3 DNA reads TGCGCCAGCAGCCAAGGGATTCAATGGAGGGTTTCTAGCACAGATACGCAGTATTTT. It is translated as CASSQGIQWRVSSTDTQYF.

The chain joins TRBV10-3 to TRBJ2-2, with 7 positions matching TRBD1. From germline, CDR1 is ENHRY and CDR2 SYGVKD. This CDR3 spans 15 amino acids. Unmatched junction bases numbered 5, after V lost 3 bases and J lost 4 bases. This CDR3 reads CAISESAGGTGELFF. The CDR3 DNA reads TGTGCCATCAGTGAATCTGCAGGGGGCACCGGGGAGCTGTTTTTT.

For the CDR3, the DNA is TGTGCCAGCAGTGACCTTGGGACCTATAATTCACCCCTCCACTTT. This codes for CASSDLGTYNSPLHF. The V call is TRBV2, the J call TRBJ1-6; D remains unclear. This CDR3 contains 15 residues. Looked up from germline, CDR1 is SNHLY and CDR2 is FYNNEI. V shed 3 bases and J shed 2 bases, with 8 bases lying between them.

This clone was seen more than once but under ten times. The chain links TRBV12-5 to TRBJ2-2; D not certain. The CDR3 consists of 18 residues. Trimming shortened V by 2 bases and J by 3 bases, and 19 bases separated the two germline ends. Germline V gene data show CDR1 as LGHNT and CDR2 as FRNRAP. The CDR3 DNA is TGTGCTAGTGGTTTGATCCATCGGCAATTCACCGACACCGGGGAGCTGTTTTTT. Amino acids: CASGLIHRQFTDTGELFF.

The CDR3 DNA sequence: TGTGCCAGTAGTAGGGTGGGCAGGGCGGCCGAGCAGTACTTC. Its protein product is CASSRVGRAAEQYF. The rearrangement uses TRBV19 and TRBJ2-7, with TRBD1 as a possible D gene (5 bases). Germline values: CDR1 LNHDA, CDR2 SQIVND (reference sequence). V was pared by 4 bases and J by 6 bases, with 16 bases between. The CDR3 is 14 amino acids.

The chain uses TRBV6-5 and TRBJ1-1; no firm D call. The V and J ends lost 6 bases and 1 base respectively, with 6 bases between them. The CDR3 extends over 12 amino acids. The germline gives CDR1 MNHEY, CDR2 SVGAGI. The DNA for the CDR3 is TGTGCCAGCAGGAAGGAGAACACTGAAGCTTTCTTT. Protein sequence: CASRKENTEAFF.

This clone was counted a few times. V gene TRBV29-1 combines with J gene TRBJ1-2, with unresolved D. Trimming took 4 bases from V and 8 from J, leaving 8 bases between them. The V gene's germline CDR1 is SQVTM and CDR2 ANQGSEA. The CDR3 covers 10 residues. In DNA form, the CDR3 reads TGCAGCGTTGGGGGTCAGGGCTACACCTTC. Its translation is CSVGGQGYTF.

This chain joins TRBV15 and TRBJ2-2, with D tentatively TRBD1 or TRBD2 (6 bases each). V gave up 2 bases and J gave up 8 bases, with 12 bases separating them. The germline V gene has CDR1 LNHNV and CDR2 YYDKDF (reference sequence). This CDR3 spans 14 amino acids. CDR3 DNA: TGTGCCACCAGCAGAAGTAGGGGGGAGGGGGAGCTGTTTTTT. Its protein is CATSRSRGEGELFF.

Written as DNA, the CDR3 is TGTGCCAGCAGCCAACAGGACTACGAGCAGTACTTC. This encodes CASSQQDYEQYF. This chain joins TRBV6-6 and TRBJ2-7; TRBD1 is a possible D gene (5 bases). The germline gives CDR1 MNHNY, CDR2 SVGAGI (reference sequence). The CDR3 length is 12 residues. Between the trimmed V and J ends, which lost 6 bases and 3 bases, there was a span of 9 bases.

The chain carries TRBV7-2 and TRBJ1-5, with 7 bases fitting TRBD1. The V segment lost 1 base and the J segment 6 bases; nucleotides outside the gene matches: 6. The CDR3 contains 15 residues. Germline V gives CDR1 SGHTA, CDR2 FQGNSA. CDR3 loop: CASSLGQGGTQPQHF. The CDR3 DNA is TGTGCCAGCAGCTTAGGACAGGGTGGTACTCAGCCCCAGCATTTT.

V usage is TRBV14 and J usage is TRBJ2-2; TRBD1 matches at 8 bases. Germline lookup yields CDR1 SGHDN and CDR2 FVKESK. This CDR3 has 15 residues. V was clipped by 4 bases and J by 5 bases; unmatched bases: 6. The CDR3: CASSPRTGLTGELFF. In nucleotides, the CDR3 is TGTGCCAGCAGCCCTCGGACAGGGCTTACCGGGGAGCTGTTTTTT. Full variable domain (remainder filled in from reference TRBV14 and TRBJ2-2): EAGVTQFPSHSVIEKGQTVTLRCDPISGHDNLYWYRRVMGKEIKFLLHFVKESKQDESGMPNNRFLAERTGGTYSTLKVQPAELEDSGVYFCASSPRTGLTGELFFGEGSRLTVL.

The chain recombines TRBV11-2 with TRBJ2-1; 10 bases agree with TRBD2. Germline V gene data show CDR1 as SGHAT and CDR2 as FQNNGV. V shed 3 bases, J shed 7 bases, and the junction held 6 bases outside the gene matches. This CDR3 comprises 15 residues. This CDR3 is CASSFWLAGENEQFF. CDR3 DNA sequence: TGTGCCAGCAGCTTTTGGCTAGCGGGAGAAAATGAGCAGTTCTTC.

The chain carries TRBV7-2 and TRBJ2-1, with TRBD1 identical over 7 bases. This CDR3 is 14 amino acids long. Unmatched junction bases numbered 2, after V lost 0 bases and J lost 6 bases. CDR1 SGHTA and CDR2 FQGNSA come from the germline V gene. The CDR3 here is CASSLATGSNEQFF. CDR3 DNA: TGTGCCAGCAGCTTAGCGACAGGGTCCAATGAGCAGTTCTTC.

The chain joins TRBV7-9 to TRBJ1-6, with D possibly matching TRBD1 (6 bases). The germline V and J ends were trimmed by 0 bases and 0 bases, with 15 bases remaining between them. This CDR3 spans 19 amino acids. CDR1 SEHNR and CDR2 FQNEAQ come from the germline V gene (reference sequence). CDR3: CASSLARGVPSSYNSPLHF. The DNA of the CDR3 is TGTGCCAGCAGCTTAGCGAGGGGGGTACCCAGCTCCTATAATTCACCCCTCCACTTT.

V and J are TRBV2 and TRBJ2-4; maybe TRBD2 (5 bases). Germline-derived CDR1 and CDR2 are SNHLY and FYNNEI. The CDR3 contains 13 residues. V lost 4 bases to trimming and J lost 8 bases, with 12 bases between them. In DNA, the CDR3 is TGTGCCAGCAGTGTATGGCTAGCAGACATTCAGTACTTC. It yields the protein CASSVWLADIQYF. The entire variable domain, with the rest obtained from reference TRBV2 and TRBJ2-4, is as follows: EPEVTQTPSHQVTQMGQEVILRCVPISNHLYFYWYRQILGQKVEFLVSFYNNEISEKSEIFDDQFSVERPDGSNFTLKIRSTKLEDSAMYFCASSVWLADIQYFGAGTRLSVL.

The chain carries TRBV7-9 and TRBJ2-7, with D perhaps given as TRBD1 or TRBD2 (6 bases each). V gave up 11 bases and J gave up 2 bases, with 13 bases separating them. CDR3 size: 12 residues. The germline V gene has CDR1 SEHNR and CDR2 FQNEAQ (reference sequence). The CDR3 protein is CAGGGTTYEQYF. CDR3 bases: TGTGCCGGAGGGGGGACAACCTACGAGCAGTACTTC.

This clone appeared a single time. This rearrangement joins TRBV6-2 or TRBV6-3 to TRBJ1-5, with D uncertain. Germline CDR1 MNHEY, CDR2 SVGEGT. The CDR3 is made up of 13 amino acids. V was shortened by 5 bases and J by 5 bases, with 10 bases between the two germline ends. CDR3 in amino acids: CASSRWGDQPQHF. In nucleotides, the CDR3 is TGTGCCAGCAGTCGTTGGGGAGATCAGCCCCAGCATTTT.